One sample yielded the 23 T cell receptor beta chains listed below, sequenced in a study of graft-versus-host responses after intestinal transplantation. Antigens of these TCRs are unknown. Assay used: immunoSEQ multiplex PCR; TCRdb lists only in-frame clones, some missing. The sample has about 51,000 clones; roughly 90% are singletons. The sequences come from unstimulated CD4+ T cells sorted from spleen or lymph node cells, collected before transplant. The receptors shown here come from a human donor who was the organ donor for an intestinal transplant.

This clone has just one count. Here the CDR3 reads CASSPTQAGGNEQFF. CDR3 DNA sequence: TGTGCCAGCTCACCTACGCAAGCGGGAGGCAATGAGCAGTTCTTC. The chain uses TRBV18 and TRBJ2-1; TRBD2 matches at 9 bases. The ends lost 3 bases at V and 6 bases at J; junction bases unmatched: 6. From germline, CDR1 is KGHSH and CDR2 LQKENI. The CDR3 has 15 amino acids.

The J gene is TRBJ2-1, the V gene TRBV7-6, with D possibly matching TRBD2 (6 bases). Trimming took 4 bases from V and 0 from J, leaving 10 bases between them. The CDR3 sequence is 15 residues long. Germline V gene data show CDR1 as SGHVS and CDR2 as FNYEAQ. The chain's CDR3 is CASSYTTSSYNEQFF. The CDR3, as DNA: TGTGCCAGCAGCTACACGACTAGCTCCTACAATGAGCAGTTCTTC.

A single count supports this clone. The V and J genes are TRBV7-6 and TRBJ2-7; 8 bases line up with TRBD2. V was pared by 5 bases and J by 3 bases, with 12 bases of the junction left unmatched. CDR1 SGHVS and CDR2 FNYEAQ come from the germline V gene. This CDR3 is 16 amino acids long. The CDR3 is CASSLDEGTRIYEQYF. CDR3 nucleotide sequence: TGTGCCAGCAGCCTTGACGAGGGGACTAGGATCTACGAGCAGTACTTC.

The chain uses TRBV5-4 and TRBJ2-2; TRBD2 aligns across 7 bases. Germline CDR1 and CDR2: SGHNT and YYREEE (reference sequence). Trimming removed 5 bases from V and 6 bases from J; junction bases left unmatched: 10. CDR3 size: 15 residues. This CDR3 is CASRALTSVAGELFF. DNA of the CDR3: TGTGCCAGCAGAGCCCTAACTAGCGTGGCCGGGGAGCTGTTTTTT.

This clone was observed once. The rearrangement uses TRBV5-5 and TRBJ1-6; 7 bases are a match to TRBD1. This CDR3 has 13 residues. The J segment lost 10 bases and the V segment lost 2 bases, leaving 3 bases of the junction unmatched. Germline-derived CDR1 and CDR2 are SGHKS and YYEKEE (reference sequence). The CDR3 here is CASSFIRGSPLHF. The CDR3 DNA is TGTGCCAGCAGCTTTATCAGGGGGTCACCCCTCCACTTT.

The chain links TRBV20-1 to TRBJ1-5; D call uncertain. The CDR3 extends over 11 amino acids. V gave up 0 bases and J gave up 11 bases, with 8 bases separating them. CDR1 is DFQATT, CDR2 SNEGSKA, per germline (reference sequence). The chain's CDR3 is CSARDGPTQHF. The CDR3 DNA reads as TGCAGTGCTAGAGATGGGCCAACCCAGCATTTT.

The genes are TRBV7-2 and TRBJ2-3; a weak D match, TRBD1 (5 bases). The CDR3 totals 13 residues. CDR1 is SGHTA, CDR2 FQGNSA, per germline. V was clipped by 4 bases and J by 6 bases, with 11 bases between them. The CDR3 protein is CASSSFGADTQYF. CDR3 nucleotides: TGTGCCAGCAGCTCCTTTGGGGCGGATACGCAGTATTTT.

The genes are TRBV27 and TRBJ2-7; 9 bases fit TRBD1. The CDR3 runs 14 residues. Losses at the gene ends were 3 bases for V and 7 bases for J; bases not matched to a gene: 7. Looked up from germline, CDR1 is MNHEY and CDR2 is SMNVEV (reference sequence). CDR3 sequence: CASSFAGTGREQYF. The CDR3 DNA reads as TGTGCCAGCAGTTTCGCCGGGACAGGGCGGGAGCAGTACTTC.

V is TRBV5-6 and J is TRBJ2-3; D might be TRBD2 (5 bases). The germline V and J ends were trimmed by 3 bases and 0 bases, with 8 bases remaining between them. This CDR3 has 14 residues. Germline CDR1 reads SGHDT; CDR2 reads YYEEEE. The CDR3 bases are TGTGCCAGCAGCTCCAAGCGGAGCACAGATACGCAGTATTTT. It encodes CASSSKRSTDTQYF.

DNA for the CDR3: TGTGCCAGCAGCTCACAGGGAGTCACAGATACGCAGTATTTT. It codes for CASSSQGVTDTQYF. The chain joins TRBV7-3 to TRBJ2-3; a weak D match, TRBD1 (6 bases). The V end lost 4 bases, the J end lost 2 bases, and 10 bases lay between the germline ends. Germline CDR1 and CDR2: SGHTA and FQGTGA. The CDR3 runs 14 residues.

Regarding this clone: One junction end disagrees with the germline gene, perhaps due to a read error. This chain connects TRBV2 to TRBJ2-7; TRBD2 agrees at 11 bases. Germline V gene sequence: CDR1 SNHLY, CDR2 FYNNEI. This CDR3 contains 13 residues. The CDR3 nucleotides read TGTGCCGGCAGTGTAACTAGCGGGAGCGAGCAGTACTTC. Protein: CAGSVTSGSEQYF.

This clone was detected once. The V call is TRBV21-1, the J call TRBJ2-3; TRBD2 reflects the table's D call only, with no check against the DNA. TRBV21-1 has pseudogene status. The CDR3 covers 16 residues. The DNA for the CDR3 is TGTGCCAGCAGCATCACCACGAGGGAGGGGGCAGATACGCAGTATTTT. It encodes CASSITTREGADTQYF.

The table lists this clone with a count of one. The chain recombines TRBV4-3 with TRBJ2-5; 10 nucleotides align to TRBD2. V lost 3 bases, J lost 2 bases, and 9 bases stayed unmatched. Germline loops: CDR1 LGHNA, CDR2 YSLEER. CDR3 length: 17 amino acids. CDR3 amino acids: CASSQTPSGSVQETQYF. The CDR3 DNA reads as TGCGCCAGCAGCCAGACTCCTAGCGGGAGTGTGCAAGAGACCCAGTACTTC.

This chain uses TRBV7-8 with TRBJ2-7; a possible D gene is TRBD1 (5 bases). The CDR3 sequence is 13 residues long. V gave up 4 bases and J gave up 0 bases, with 7 bases separating them. Germline loops: CDR1 SGHVS, CDR2 FQNEAQ. In DNA, the CDR3 is TGTGCCAGCAGCTGGGGCGCCTCCTACGAGCAGTACTTC. Translated: CASSWGASYEQYF.

The chain couples TRBV9 to TRBJ2-4; weak D call: TRBD1 (6 bases). This CDR3 has 16 amino acids. Trimming left V 3 bases short and J 1 base short, with 14 bases between. The germline gives CDR1 SGDLS, CDR2 YYNGEE. This CDR3 is CASSETAQGAKNIQYF. CDR3 nucleotides: TGTGCCAGCAGCGAGACAGCTCAGGGGGCCAAAAACATTCAGTACTTC.

To note about this clone: This sample includes further DNA sequences coding for the same CDR3. This rearrangement joins TRBV4-3 to TRBJ2-4, with 13 bases that match TRBD2. J was trimmed by 9 bases and V by 3 bases; bases with no gene match: 17. The CDR3 loop spans 19 amino acids. The germline V gene encodes CDR1 LGHNA and CDR2 YSLEER. CDR3 sequence: CASSQDLTSGRALPSIQYF. The DNA for the CDR3 is TGCGCCAGCAGCCAGGATCTCACTAGCGGGAGGGCCCTCCCCAGCATTCAGTACTTC.

This clone came up a few times. The chain links TRBV6-5 to TRBJ2-7; perhaps TRBD1 as D (5 bases). V gave up 2 bases and J gave up 6 bases, with 11 bases separating them. Germline V gene lookup returns CDR1 MNHEY and CDR2 SVGAGI. There are 13 residues in the CDR3. The CDR3 nucleotides are TGTGCCAGCAGTTACGCCAGGGTAAGCGAGCAGTACTTC. It specifies CASSYARVSEQYF.

This chain links TRBV28 with TRBJ1-3; no clear D gene. Germline CDR1 and CDR2: MDHEN and SYDVKM. This CDR3 has 15 amino acids. Trimming shortened V by 2 bases and J by 0 bases, and 8 bases separated the two germline ends. The CDR3 loop reads CASSLLQNSGNTIYF. In DNA form, the CDR3 reads TGTGCCAGCAGTTTACTCCAGAACTCTGGAAACACCATATATTTT.

CDR3 DNA sequence: TGTGCCAGCAACGAGGGGGCAGGGAACCCGGGCTACGAGCAGTACTTC. Translated: CASNEGAGNPGYEQYF. The chain combines TRBV28 with TRBJ2-7, with 7 positions matching TRBD1. This CDR3 is 16 amino acids long. CDR1 is MDHEN, CDR2 SYDVKM, per germline. The ends lost 7 bases at V and 3 bases at J; junction bases unmatched: 15.

The chain couples TRBV6-5 to TRBJ2-5; maybe TRBD1 (6 bases). Germline CDR1 is MNHEY and CDR2 is SVGAGI. The CDR3 has 13 residues. The V end was cut by 5 bases, the J end by 2 bases, with 9 bases between. The CDR3 loop reads CASSPTGQETQYF. DNA of the CDR3: TGTGCCAGCAGTCCCACAGGGCAAGAGACCCAGTACTTC.

This chain uses TRBV19 with TRBJ2-3; tentatively, D is TRBD2 (7 bases). Germline-derived CDR1 and CDR2 are LNHDA and SQIVND (reference sequence). The CDR3 covers 15 residues. Trimming removed 6 bases from V and 5 bases from J, with 18 bases in between. The CDR3 bases are TGTGCCAGTAGCCTGGGGGGGGCAAGGGGAGATACGCAGTATTTT. Translated, it gives CASSLGGARGDTQYF.

This clone was seen only once. This rearrangement joins TRBV6-5 to TRBJ2-1; TRBD2 aligns across 12 bases. With V trimmed by 6 bases and J by 5 bases, 2 bases remained unmatched. CDR1 is MNHEY and CDR2 is SVGAGI in the germline V gene. This CDR3 has 14 amino acids. The CDR3 DNA reads as TGTGCCAGCAGCAGACTAGCGGGGGACAATGAGCAGTTCTTC. This translates into CASSRLAGDNEQFF.

V gene TRBV5-1 combines with J gene TRBJ2-3; weak D call: TRBD2 (5 bases). Trimming left V 5 bases short and J 4 bases short, with 20 bases between. Looked up from germline, CDR1 is SGHRS and CDR2 is YFSETQ. The CDR3 is made up of 16 amino acids. The CDR3 is CASRTIAGGGADTQYF. CDR3 nucleotide sequence: TGCGCCAGCAGAACCATAGCCGGAGGCGGCGCAGATACGCAGTATTTT.